This TCR beta chain originates from a study of T cell responses to AZD1222 COVID-19 vaccine. This CDR3 is built from 15 residues. Germline-derived CDR1 and CDR2 are LGHDT and YNNKEL (reference sequence). The ends were cut back, 4 bases at V and 3 bases at J, with 15 bases in the middle. Notes on this clone: The antigen is unknown.

The study pooled second doses at about 4 or about 12 weeks. Generated by immunoSEQ multiplex PCR, the TCRdb table keeps only in-frame clones and is missing some. The sample yields about 73,000 clones, roughly nine tenths seen once. Study-wide results and limits: Epitopes outside B.1.351 and B.1.1.7 mutated regions reportedly drew nearly half of spike TCRs. At 160-218 and 743-854, vaccine-associated CD4 TCRs were dominant, and they spanned spike. Repertoire collection took place solely once the T cell response had peaked.

This TCR derives from an adult who received the AZD1222 COVID-19 vaccine. Specimen: peripheral blood, collected 28 days after the second AZD1222 dose. The chain is built from TRBV3-1 (or the pseudogene TRBV3-2) and TRBJ1-2, with D possibly TRBD1 on 5 matching bases. The CDR3 region is CASSLKGYGDYGYTF. CDR3 sequence (DNA): TGTGCCAGCAGCCTGAAGGGGTATGGGGACTATGGCTACACCTTC.